A selection of T cell receptor beta chains follows, all from one sample in a study of cytomegalovirus exposure and HLA in healthy donors. Measured with immunoSEQ multiplex PCR; TCRdb has only the in-frame clones, and not every one. There are about 90,000 clones in the sample; 79% occur only once, and roughly 2.5% lies in the top ten. The sample consisted of PBMCs. The receptors derive from a man aged 30-40 years in good health and CMV-seronegative. CDR3s leave out the opening cysteine and the closing phenylalanine or tryptophan. Each record gives: V gene, J gene, CDR3 protein.

V: TRBV2
J: TRBJ2-7
CDR3: ASSRTTSGVSEQY

V: TRBV7-9
J: TRBJ2-1
CDR3: ASSPDQAGVRIEQF

V: TRBV6-5
J: TRBJ2-1
CDR3: ASRSGPYGYNEQF

V: TRBV28
J: TRBJ1-3
CDR3: ASSSDVTGLGNTIY

V: TRBV13
J: TRBJ2-5
CDR3: ASSPSLAGGQETQY

V: TRBV29-1
J: TRBJ1-4
CDR3: SVASSQLEKLF

V: TRBV4-2
J: TRBJ2-7
CDR3: ASSQDHSSGGRYEQY

V: TRBV9
J: TRBJ2-1
CDR3: ASSARGVSSSYNEQF

V: TRBV5-1
J: TRBJ1-1
CDR3: ASSQGQGTLMNTEAF

V: TRBV6-5
J: TRBJ1-6
CDR3: ASSSGSGGHSPLH

V: TRBV11-2
J: TRBJ1-6
CDR3: ASSLARNSPLH

V: TRBV11-2
J: TRBJ1-1
CDR3: ASRSGTGSKNTEAF

V: TRBV2
J: TRBJ2-6
CDR3: ASKYGRVATGANVLT

V: TRBV5-4
J: TRBJ1-2
CDR3: ASSLGTVGNGYT

V: TRBV4-3
J: TRBJ2-1
CDR3: ASSQGVYGEGYNEQF

V: TRBV5-6
J: TRBJ1-2
CDR3: ASSLGVVGPYGYT

V: TRBV28
J: TRBJ1-5
CDR3: ASSSRFSNQPQH

V: TRBV7-3
J: TRBJ2-3
CDR3: ASSLAGGRDTQY

V: TRBV5-1
J: TRBJ1-5
CDR3: ASSLAGVSGNQPQH

V: TRBV29-1
J: TRBJ2-7
CDR3: SVEYLSGEQY

V: TRBV7-9
J: TRBJ1-3
CDR3: ASSAGTGGNTIY

V: TRBV10-3
J: TRBJ2-2
CDR3: AISYSSNTGELF

V: TRBV6-1
J: TRBJ1-6
CDR3: ASSESPGNSPLH

V: TRBV28
J: TRBJ1-5
CDR3: ASSPTHYQPQH

V: TRBV5-1
J: TRBJ2-6
CDR3: ASSISGRQGFSGANVLT

V: TRBV9
J: TRBJ1-2
CDR3: ASSVDNGQGSYGYT

V: TRBV15
J: TRBJ1-1
CDR3: ATSRTGTGAPTGGENEAF